Below, one TCR beta chain is given with its context. Its antigen is not known. Looked up from germline, CDR1 is LNHDA and CDR2 is SQIVND (reference sequence). Trimming stripped 8 bases from V and 4 bases from J, with 18 bases between. This CDR3 has 15 residues. Clones were sequenced by immunoSEQ multiplex PCR, and TCRdb holds only the in-frame ones, with some missing. The data contain tens of thousands of clones, approximately 70% of them singletons. Time point described: week 11, during vaccination. The investigators gave 300 ug of mutant IDH1 20-mer peptide in each vaccine dose, together with topical imiquimod. These data come from a study of a mutant IDH1 vaccine in newly diagnosed glioma. Study-wide context: Administration of eight vaccinations to patients took place in weeks 1, 3, 5, 7, 11, 15, 19, 23. The study started vaccination 4-6 weeks after radiotherapy alone, or with temozolomide cycles. Earlier care involved radiotherapy, temozolomide, or both, and the majority received both.

Findings of the study overall: Across multiple MHC alleles, about 95% of patients had vaccine-induced responses.

The sequence was collected from a man aged 18 to 29 with glioma. Some clones in this sample may be carry-over from other donors' samples. Here the sequenced sample was peripheral blood mononuclear cells (PBMCs), taken from a glioma patient whose treatment included an IDH1 peptide vaccine. The rearrangement joins TRBV19 to TRBJ1-3; possible D gene TRBD1, 5 bases. For the CDR3, the DNA is TGTGCCAGTCACCAGATCAAGGGGTGGGGAAACACCATATATTTT. Translating gives CASHQIKGWGNTIYF.